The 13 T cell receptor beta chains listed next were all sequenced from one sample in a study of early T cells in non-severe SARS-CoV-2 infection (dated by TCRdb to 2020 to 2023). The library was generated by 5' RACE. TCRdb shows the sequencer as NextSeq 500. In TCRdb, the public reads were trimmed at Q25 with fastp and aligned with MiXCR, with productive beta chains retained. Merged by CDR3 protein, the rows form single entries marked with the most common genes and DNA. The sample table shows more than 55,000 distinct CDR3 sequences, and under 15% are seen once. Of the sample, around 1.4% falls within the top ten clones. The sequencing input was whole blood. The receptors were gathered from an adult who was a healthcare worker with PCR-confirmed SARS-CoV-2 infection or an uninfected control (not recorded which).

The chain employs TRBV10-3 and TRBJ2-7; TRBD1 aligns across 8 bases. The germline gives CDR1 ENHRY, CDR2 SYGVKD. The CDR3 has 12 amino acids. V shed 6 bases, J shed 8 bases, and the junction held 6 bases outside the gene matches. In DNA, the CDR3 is TGTGCCATCAGCCATGACAGGGGCAAGCAGTACTTC. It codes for CAISHDRGKQYF.

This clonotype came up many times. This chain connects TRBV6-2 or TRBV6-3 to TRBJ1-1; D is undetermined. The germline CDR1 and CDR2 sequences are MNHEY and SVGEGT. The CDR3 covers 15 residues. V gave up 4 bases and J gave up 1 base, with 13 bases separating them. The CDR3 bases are TGTGCCAGCAGTTCTCGGTGGAACCAGAACACTGAAGCTTTCTTT. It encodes CASSSRWNQNTEAFF.

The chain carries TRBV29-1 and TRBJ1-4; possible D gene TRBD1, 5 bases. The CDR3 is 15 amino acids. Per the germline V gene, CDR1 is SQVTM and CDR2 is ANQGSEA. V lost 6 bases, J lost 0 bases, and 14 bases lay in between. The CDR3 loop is CSVCVAGSTNEKLFF. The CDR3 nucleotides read TGCAGCGTGTGCGTGGCAGGGTCAACTAATGAAAAACTGTTTTTT.

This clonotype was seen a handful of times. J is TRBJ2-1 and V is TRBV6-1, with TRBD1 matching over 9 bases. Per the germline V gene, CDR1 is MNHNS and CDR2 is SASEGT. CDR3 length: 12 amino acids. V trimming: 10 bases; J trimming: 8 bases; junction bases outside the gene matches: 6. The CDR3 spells CATYRGLDEQFF. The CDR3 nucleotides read TGTGCCACCTACAGGGGGCTGGATGAGCAGTTCTTC.

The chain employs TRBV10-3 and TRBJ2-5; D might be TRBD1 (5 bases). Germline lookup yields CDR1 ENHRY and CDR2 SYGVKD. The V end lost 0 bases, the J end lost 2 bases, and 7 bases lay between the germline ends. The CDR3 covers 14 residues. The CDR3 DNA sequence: TGTGCCATCAGTGAGTCACAGGTACAAGAGACCCAGTACTTC. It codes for CAISESQVQETQYF.

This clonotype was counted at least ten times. The DNA of the CDR3 is TGTGCCAGCAGTGAGGACCCCGGGACAGCCTATGGCTACACCTTC. It specifies CASSEDPGTAYGYTF. The chain couples TRBV6-4 to TRBJ1-2; 7 nucleotides line up with TRBD1. This CDR3 region has 15 residues. The trim removed 3 bases at V and 4 bases at J, leaving 8 bases unmatched. Germline lookup yields CDR1 MRHNA and CDR2 SNTAGT.

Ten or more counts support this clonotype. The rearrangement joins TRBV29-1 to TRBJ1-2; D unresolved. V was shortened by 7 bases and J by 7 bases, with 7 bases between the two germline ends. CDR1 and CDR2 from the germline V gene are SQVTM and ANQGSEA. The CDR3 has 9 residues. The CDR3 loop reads CSGDGGYTF. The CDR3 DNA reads TGCAGCGGGGATGGTGGCTACACCTTC. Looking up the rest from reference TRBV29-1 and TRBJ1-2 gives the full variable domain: SAVISQKPSRDICQRGTSLTIQCQVDSQVTMMFWYRQQPGQSLTLIATANQGSEATYESGFVIDKFPISRPNLTFSTLTVSNMSPEDSSIYLCSGDGGYTFGSGTRLTVV.

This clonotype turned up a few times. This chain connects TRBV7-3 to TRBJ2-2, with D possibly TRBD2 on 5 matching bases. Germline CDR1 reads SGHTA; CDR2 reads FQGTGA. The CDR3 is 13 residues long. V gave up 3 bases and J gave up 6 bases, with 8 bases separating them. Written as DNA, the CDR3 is TGTGCCAGCAGCTTCACCGGGGCCGGGGAGCTGTTTTTT. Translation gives CASSFTGAGELFF. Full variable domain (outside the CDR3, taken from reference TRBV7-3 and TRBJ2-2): GAGVSQTPSNKVTEKGKYVELRCDPISGHTALYWYRQSLGQGPEFLIYFQGTGAADDSGLPNDRFFAVRPEGSVSTLKIQRTERGDSAVYLCASSFTGAGELFFGEGSRLTVL.

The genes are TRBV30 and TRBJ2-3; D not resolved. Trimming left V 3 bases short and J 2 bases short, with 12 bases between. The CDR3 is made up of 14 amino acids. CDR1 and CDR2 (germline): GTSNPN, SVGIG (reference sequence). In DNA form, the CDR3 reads TGTGCCTGGAGGGCCCGTCTGAACACAGATACGCAGTATTTT. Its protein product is CAWRARLNTDTQYF.

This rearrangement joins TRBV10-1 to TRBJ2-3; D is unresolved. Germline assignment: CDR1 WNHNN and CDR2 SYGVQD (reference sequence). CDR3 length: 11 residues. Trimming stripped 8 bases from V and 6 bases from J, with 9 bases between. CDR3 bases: TGCGCCAGCCCATTAGCCGATACGCAGTATTTT. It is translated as CASPLADTQYF.

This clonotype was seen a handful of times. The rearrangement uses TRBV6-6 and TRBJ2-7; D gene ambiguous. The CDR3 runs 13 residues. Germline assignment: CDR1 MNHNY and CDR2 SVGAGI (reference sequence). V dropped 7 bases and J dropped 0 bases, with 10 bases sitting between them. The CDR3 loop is CASNSGISYEQYF. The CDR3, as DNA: TGTGCCAGCAACTCCGGAATCTCCTACGAGCAGTACTTC.

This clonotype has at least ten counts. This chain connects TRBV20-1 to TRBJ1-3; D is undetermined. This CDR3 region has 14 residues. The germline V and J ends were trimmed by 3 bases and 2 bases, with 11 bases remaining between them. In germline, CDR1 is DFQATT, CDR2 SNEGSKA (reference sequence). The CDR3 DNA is TGCAGTGCTAGGGGATCGAAACCTGGAAACACCATATATTTT. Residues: CSARGSKPGNTIYF.

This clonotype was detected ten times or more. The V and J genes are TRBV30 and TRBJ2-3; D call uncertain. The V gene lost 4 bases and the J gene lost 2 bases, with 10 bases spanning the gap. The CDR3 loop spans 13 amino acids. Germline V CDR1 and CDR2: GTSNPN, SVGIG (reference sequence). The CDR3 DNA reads TGTGCCTGGACCTCGGGTCACACAGATACGCAGTATTTT. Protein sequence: CAWTSGHTDTQYF.